Below are 22 T cell receptor beta chains sequenced from a single sample in a study of T cells expressing NK-cell markers. TCRdb reprocessed the 5' RACE reads and keeps a single row for each CDR3 protein, giving no DNA. This sample's clone table lists tens of thousands of distinct CDR3 sequences. Sequencing was performed on blood T cells: a sorted CD56 or NKG2C T cell subset, CD4+ or CD8+ T cells, or bulk PBMC T cells (not recorded which). The origin of the receptors is a woman between 18 and 70 years old in good health.

V is TRBV27 and J is TRBJ2-2. Germline CDR1 and CDR2: MNHEY and SMNVEV (reference sequence). The CDR3 runs 13 residues. The CDR3 protein is CASSFVIGGELFF.

The rearrangement joins TRBV14 to TRBJ2-2; TCRdb proposes TRBD2, but this gene call is untestable without DNA. This CDR3 region has 16 residues. Per germline, CDR1 SGHDN and CDR2 FVKESK. The CDR3 spells CASSIISGSGTGELFF.

The chain combines TRBV5-5 with TRBJ1-1; TCRdb returns TRBD1, unconfirmable since there is no DNA. The CDR3 runs 14 residues. Germline CDR1 SGHKS, CDR2 YYEKEE (reference sequence). The CDR3 sequence: CASSSGWGEPEAFF.

The V and J genes are TRBV12-3 or TRBV12-4 and TRBJ1-2; without DNA, the TCRdb call of TRBD1 cannot be checked. The length of the CDR3 is 17 residues. The CDR3 reads CASSRWTTGSTNYGYTF.

The chain uses TRBV27 and TRBJ2-7; checking the TCRdb D call of TRBD2 is not possible without DNA. The CDR3 length is 14 residues. Germline values: CDR1 MNHEY, CDR2 SMNVEV (reference sequence). CDR3 region: CASSLAGLSYEQYF.

This rearrangement joins TRBV24-1 to TRBJ2-5; TCRdb proposes TRBD2, but this gene call is untestable without DNA. Per the germline V gene, CDR1 is KGHDR and CDR2 is SFDVKD. The length of the CDR3 is 15 residues. CDR3 in amino acids: CATSDTLAAQETQYF.

The chain joins TRBV20-1 to TRBJ2-3. The CDR3 contains 16 residues. Per the germline V gene, CDR1 is DFQATT and CDR2 is SNEGSKA (reference sequence). CDR3: CSARTYDEALGDTQYF.

The chain carries TRBV12-3 or TRBV12-4 and TRBJ2-3; TCRdb picks TRBD2, but there is no DNA to check that call. CDR3 length: 16 residues. CDR3 protein: CASTLLAGAATDTQYF.

The V and J genes are TRBV11-2 and TRBJ1-1. There are 14 residues in the CDR3. Germline CDR1 SGHAT, CDR2 FQNNGV. The CDR3 sequence is CASSYSGGVTEAFF.

The chain employs TRBV5-1 and TRBJ1-1; TCRdb calls TRBD1, which cannot be checked without DNA. The germline V gene encodes CDR1 SGHRS and CDR2 YFSETQ. This CDR3 contains 14 residues. CDR3 region: CASSGGQGPTEAFF.

V is TRBV12-3 or TRBV12-4 and J is TRBJ2-7. This CDR3 is 12 amino acids long. The CDR3 spells CASSFGRYEQYF.

The chain carries TRBV7-3 and TRBJ1-1; the D call from TCRdb, TRBD1, cannot be confirmed without DNA. Per the germline V gene, CDR1 is SGHTA and CDR2 is FQGTGA. The CDR3 is made up of 16 amino acids. Here the CDR3 reads CASSPSRDRVLNEAFF.

The CDR3 is CASSLIGTANKVFF. V is TRBV27 and J is TRBJ2-1; without DNA, the TCRdb call of TRBD1 cannot be checked. CDR1 and CDR2 from the germline V gene are MNHEY and SMNVEV (reference sequence). The CDR3 loop spans 14 amino acids.

The chain combines TRBV7-2 with TRBJ1-5; there is no DNA to check the TCRdb D call of TRBD1. This CDR3 contains 14 residues. Per germline, CDR1 SGHTA and CDR2 FQGNSA. The CDR3 sequence is CASSPGQGGQPQHF.

This chain links TRBV2 with TRBJ2-2; TCRdb's D call, TRBD2, is unchecked because there is no DNA. The CDR3 loop spans 15 amino acids. From germline, CDR1 is SNHLY and CDR2 FYNNEI. CDR3: CASSESTTSTGELFF. Together with reference TRBV2 and TRBJ2-2, the CDR3 gives the full variable domain: EPEVTQTPSHQVTQMGQEVILRCVPISNHLYFYWYRQILGQKVEFLVSFYNNEISEKSEIFDDQFSVERPDGSNFTLKIRSTKLEDSAMYFCASSESTTSTGELFFGEGSRLTVL.

The J gene is TRBJ1-1, the V gene TRBV28; the TCRdb call, TRBD1, lacks DNA for checking. CDR3 length: 15 amino acids. Germline V gives CDR1 MDHEN, CDR2 SYDVKM. The CDR3 loop is CASSPPSTESTEAFF.

The rearrangement links TRBV16 to TRBJ2-3; with no DNA, the TCRdb D assignment of TRBD2 cannot be verified. CDR1 is KGHSY and CDR2 is FQNENV in the germline V gene. There are 16 residues in the CDR3. CDR3 residues: CASSQWESLDKDTQYF.

This chain links TRBV27 with TRBJ2-7; TCRdb's assignment of TRBD2 cannot be checked, as there is no DNA. CDR1 and CDR2 from the germline V gene are MNHEY and SMNVEV (reference sequence). CDR3 length: 13 amino acids. This chain's CDR3 is CASSPSPPYEQYF.

The gene calls are TRBV6-4 and TRBJ2-2. CDR3 length: 12 residues. The germline V gene has CDR1 MRHNA and CDR2 SNTAGT. This CDR3 is CASRGESGELFF.

The CDR3 here is CASSQGINYEQYF. The genes are TRBV4-1 and TRBJ2-7. The CDR3 spans 13 residues. In germline, CDR1 is MGHRA, CDR2 YSYEKL.

V usage is TRBV2 and J usage is TRBJ1-2; TCRdb's D gene call, TRBD1, goes unchecked for lack of DNA. This CDR3 region has 16 residues. Germline V gives CDR1 SNHLY, CDR2 FYNNEI. The CDR3 sequence is CASSDPTDNPDYGYTF.

The J gene is TRBJ2-7, the V gene TRBV2; without DNA, the TCRdb call of TRBD1 cannot be checked. The CDR3 contains 16 residues. The germline gives CDR1 SNHLY, CDR2 FYNNEI. The CDR3 spells CASTLDSGTGYYEQYF.